The 15 T cell receptor beta chains reported below all come from one sample, sequenced in a study of T cell repertoires in cytomegalovirus infection. TCRdb recomputed calls from the reads with MiXCR, one row per CDR3 protein. This table has around 450,000 distinct CDR3 sequences, roughly 31% appearing once. The sequencing input was PBMCs. The origin of the receptors is a human donor in good health (CMV status not recorded). Some clones in this sample may be carry-over from other donors' samples.

Worth noting for this clonotype: A read error may be the cause here, since a much bigger clone is one base away. The J gene is TRBJ2-2, the V gene TRBV6-1; 9 nucleotides agree with TRBD2. CDR1 MNHNS and CDR2 SASEGT come from the germline V gene. The CDR3 covers 17 residues. The CDR3 loop is CASIEEGLAGHTGELFF. CDR3 nucleotides: TGTGCCAGCATTGAAGAGGGACTAGCTGGTCACACCGGGGAGCTGTTTTTT.

This clonotype was observed at least ten times. The V gene is TRBV12-3 or TRBV12-4, the J gene TRBJ1-5, with D tentatively TRBD1 (6 bases). With 2 bases removed from V and 5 bases from J, the gap between germline ends came to 13 bases. This CDR3 contains 15 residues. DNA of the CDR3: TGTGCCAGCAGTTTATCCGGGGGGCCACATCAGCCCCAGCATTTT. The encoded protein is CASSLSGGPHQPQHF.

The rearrangement links TRBV14 to TRBJ2-1, with 12 bases aligning to TRBD2. CDR3 size: 17 residues. Trimming cost V 0 bases and J 6 bases; bases outside gene matches: 6. Germline V lookup: CDR1 SGHDN, CDR2 FVKESK. The CDR3 bases are TGTGCCAGCAGCCAAGAGTTGCTAGCGGGGGGGCCCAATGAGCAGTTCTTC. This translates into CASSQELLAGGPNEQFF. Full variable domain (missing parts from reference TRBV14 and TRBJ2-1): EAGVTQFPSHSVIEKGQTVTLRCDPISGHDNLYWYRRVMGKEIKFLLHFVKESKQDESGMPNNRFLAERTGGTYSTLKVQPAELEDSGVYFCASSQELLAGGPNEQFFGPGTRLTVL.

Many counts were recorded for this clonotype. The gene calls are TRBV7-9 and TRBJ2-7; 7 bases align to TRBD2. CDR3 length: 14 residues. CDR1 is SEHNR, CDR2 FQNEAQ, per germline (reference sequence). The junction had 3 bases not matched to a gene; V was cut back by 2 bases and J by 2 bases. The CDR3 region has the DNA TGTGCCAGCAGCTTACGGGGGGTACCCTACGAGCAGTACTTC. Translating gives CASSLRGVPYEQYF.

This clonotype was recorded only once. A much larger clonotype is one base distant, so this may be a read error. This chain uses TRBV7-2 with TRBJ2-3, with TRBD1 matching 8 bases. Germline V gene lookup returns CDR1 SGHTA and CDR2 FQGNSA. The CDR3 runs to 15 residues. The J segment lost 3 bases and the V segment lost 5 bases, leaving 7 bases of the junction unmatched. CDR3 residues: CASSRDRSRTDTQYF. CDR3 bases: TGTGCCAGCAGCAGGGACAGGTCCAGAACAGATACGCAGTATTTT.

CDR3 in DNA: TGCAGCGTTGTTCCCCCAGATACGCAGTATTTT. Encoded protein: CSVVPPDTQYF. The genes are TRBV29-1 and TRBJ2-3; no definite D call. The CDR3 has 11 amino acids. With 4 bases removed from V and 4 bases from J, the gap between germline ends came to 6 bases. Germline V gene lookup returns CDR1 SQVTM and CDR2 ANQGSEA.

V gene TRBV4-1 combines with J gene TRBJ2-3; D remains ambiguous. The CDR3 is 13 residues long. V shed 8 bases and J shed 5 bases, with 14 bases lying between them. CDR1 is MGHRA and CDR2 is YSYEKL in the germline V gene. The CDR3 loop is CASLDPRGDTQYF. The CDR3 nucleotides read TGCGCCAGCCTGGACCCTAGAGGAGATACGCAGTATTTT.

The V and J genes are TRBV5-6 and TRBJ2-7, with a weak D call TRBD1 (5 bases). Between the trimmed V and J ends, which lost 4 bases and 4 bases, there was a span of 12 bases. Germline V gene data show CDR1 as SGHDT and CDR2 as YYEEEE. This CDR3 region has 13 residues. In DNA form, the CDR3 reads TGTGCCAGCAGCGTCACACACAGGTACGAGCAGTACTTC. It encodes CASSVTHRYEQYF.

Turning to this clonotype: The germline gene is not matched at one end of the junction; a read error may be the cause. The rearrangement links TRBV7-3 to TRBJ2-1; D is uncertain. The CDR3 is 16 residues long. CDR1 is SGHTA and CDR2 is FQGTGA in the germline V gene. As DNA, the CDR3 is TGTGCCAGCATCTTAGAGGTCGGTGGGCCTCTCAATGAGCAGTTCTTC. Its translation: CASILEVGGPLNEQFF.

With respect to this clonotype: This may arise from a read error, as a much more abundant clone is one base away. CDR3 sequence: CASSYPAASEAFF. CDR3 coding DNA: TGTGCCAGCAGTTACCCTGCAGCAAGTGAAGCTTTCTTT. This chain uses TRBV6-6 with TRBJ1-1; D is uncertain. CDR3 size: 13 residues. V lost 2 bases and J lost 7, with 11 bases in between. The germline gives CDR1 MNHNY, CDR2 SVGAGI (reference sequence).

The chain is built from TRBV3-1 and TRBJ1-4; D uncertain. Germline CDR1 reads LGHDT; CDR2 reads YNNKEL (reference sequence). This CDR3 region has 15 residues. V shed 0 bases and J shed 2 bases, with 7 bases lying between them. CDR3 protein: CASSQEGSTNEKLFF. CDR3 bases: TGTGCCAGCAGCCAAGAGGGGTCGACTAATGAAAAACTGTTTTTT.

V and J are TRBV19 and TRBJ1-5, with D unclear. The CDR3 totals 15 residues. Between the trimmed V and J ends, which lost 3 bases and 4 bases, there was a span of 13 bases. Germline-derived CDR1 and CDR2 are LNHDA and SQIVND (reference sequence). DNA of the CDR3: TGTGCCAGTAGTATTGGAGGCGAATTAAATCAGCCCCAGCATTTT. Translation: CASSIGGELNQPQHF.

This clonotype turned up a few times. V and J are TRBV6-4 and TRBJ1-6, with D unclear. Germline CDR1 and CDR2: MRHNA and SNTAGT. V was clipped by 0 bases and J by 9 bases, with 6 bases between them. This CDR3 region has 13 residues. The CDR3 sequence: CASSDSKGSPLHF. The CDR3 DNA is TGTGCCAGCAGTGACTCTAAGGGTTCACCCCTCCACTTT.

This chain connects TRBV2 to TRBJ2-1, with D unresolved. Looked up from germline, CDR1 is SNHLY and CDR2 is FYNNEI. The CDR3 loop spans 13 amino acids. V was clipped by 4 bases and J by 3 bases, with 7 bases between them. CDR3 DNA sequence: TGTGCCAGCAGTGTATGGGGCTACAATGAGCAGTTCTTC. This gives the protein CASSVWGYNEQFF. The full variable domain, completed using reference TRBV2 and TRBJ2-1, is EPEVTQTPSHQVTQMGQEVILRCVPISNHLYFYWYRQILGQKVEFLVSFYNNEISEKSEIFDDQFSVERPDGSNFTLKIRSTKLEDSAMYFCASSVWGYNEQFFGPGTRLTVL.

This clonotype turned up a few times. The chain couples TRBV6-1 to TRBJ2-7; TRBD1 might be the D (6 bases). Germline V CDR1 and CDR2: MNHNS, SASEGT. Between the trimmed V and J ends, which lost 10 bases and 2 bases, there was a span of 9 bases. This CDR3 spans 11 amino acids. CDR3 region: CATRDTYEQYF. The CDR3 region has the DNA TGTGCCACCCGGGACACCTACGAGCAGTACTTC.